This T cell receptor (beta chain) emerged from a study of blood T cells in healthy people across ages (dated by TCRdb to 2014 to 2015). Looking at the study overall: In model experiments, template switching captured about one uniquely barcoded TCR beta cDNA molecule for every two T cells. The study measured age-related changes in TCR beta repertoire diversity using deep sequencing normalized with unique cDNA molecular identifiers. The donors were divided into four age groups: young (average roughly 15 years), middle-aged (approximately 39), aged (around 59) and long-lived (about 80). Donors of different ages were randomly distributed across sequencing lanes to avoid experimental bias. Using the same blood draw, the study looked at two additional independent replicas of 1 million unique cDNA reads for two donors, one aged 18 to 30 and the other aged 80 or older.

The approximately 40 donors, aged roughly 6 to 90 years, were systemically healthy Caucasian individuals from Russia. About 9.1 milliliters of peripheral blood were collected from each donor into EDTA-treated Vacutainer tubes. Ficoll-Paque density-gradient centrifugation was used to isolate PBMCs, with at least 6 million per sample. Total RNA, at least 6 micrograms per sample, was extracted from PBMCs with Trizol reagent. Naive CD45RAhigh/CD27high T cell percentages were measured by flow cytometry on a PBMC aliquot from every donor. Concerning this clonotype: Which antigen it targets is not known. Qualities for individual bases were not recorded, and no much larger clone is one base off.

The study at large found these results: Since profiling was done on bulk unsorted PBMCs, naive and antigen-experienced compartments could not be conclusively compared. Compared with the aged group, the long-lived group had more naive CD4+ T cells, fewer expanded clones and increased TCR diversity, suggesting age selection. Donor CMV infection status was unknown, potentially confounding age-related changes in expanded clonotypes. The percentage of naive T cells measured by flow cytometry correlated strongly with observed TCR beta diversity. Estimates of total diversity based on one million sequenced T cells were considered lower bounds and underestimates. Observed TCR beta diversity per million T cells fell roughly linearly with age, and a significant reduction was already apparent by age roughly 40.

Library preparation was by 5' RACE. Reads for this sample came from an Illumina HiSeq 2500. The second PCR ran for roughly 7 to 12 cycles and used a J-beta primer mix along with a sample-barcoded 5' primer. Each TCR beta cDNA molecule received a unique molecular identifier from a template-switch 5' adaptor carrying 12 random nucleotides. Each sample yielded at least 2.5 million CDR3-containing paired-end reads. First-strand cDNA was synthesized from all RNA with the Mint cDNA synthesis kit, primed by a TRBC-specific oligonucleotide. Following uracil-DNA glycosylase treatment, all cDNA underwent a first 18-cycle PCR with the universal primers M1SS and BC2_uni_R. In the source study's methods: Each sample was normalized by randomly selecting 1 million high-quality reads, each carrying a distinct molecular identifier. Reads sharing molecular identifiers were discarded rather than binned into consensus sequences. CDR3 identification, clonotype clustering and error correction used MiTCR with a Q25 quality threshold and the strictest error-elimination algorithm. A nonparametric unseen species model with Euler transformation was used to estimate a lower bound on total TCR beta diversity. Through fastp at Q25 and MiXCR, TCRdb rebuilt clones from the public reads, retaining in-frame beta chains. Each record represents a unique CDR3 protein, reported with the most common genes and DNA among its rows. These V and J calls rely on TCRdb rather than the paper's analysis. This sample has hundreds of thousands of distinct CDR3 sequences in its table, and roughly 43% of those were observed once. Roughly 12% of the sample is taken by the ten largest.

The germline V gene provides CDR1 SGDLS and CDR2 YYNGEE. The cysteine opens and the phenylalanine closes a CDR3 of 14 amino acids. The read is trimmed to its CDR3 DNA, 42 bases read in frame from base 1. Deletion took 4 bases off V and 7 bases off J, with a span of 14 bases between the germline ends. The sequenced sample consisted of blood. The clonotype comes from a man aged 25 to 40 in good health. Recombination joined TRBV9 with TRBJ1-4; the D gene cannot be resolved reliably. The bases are TGTGCCAGCAGCCCGAGACACGACGGTGAAAAACTGTTTTTT. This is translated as CASSPRHDGEKLFF.